Listed here are 22 T cell receptor beta chains from one sample, sequenced in a study of early T cells in non-severe SARS-CoV-2 infection. TCRdb independently ran MiXCR on the 5' RACE reads; one entry per CDR3 protein. The table shows 65,000 to 70,000 distinct CDR3 sequences, with roughly 11% occurring only once. Sequencing was carried out using whole blood. The receptors shown here come from an adult who was a healthcare worker with PCR-confirmed SARS-CoV-2 infection or an uninfected control (not recorded which).

This clonotype was counted ten times or more. The V call is TRBV12-3 or TRBV12-4, the J call TRBJ2-3, with 14 bases lining up with TRBD2. The trim removed 5 bases at V and 5 bases at J, leaving 9 bases unmatched. This CDR3 is built from 17 residues. The CDR3 reads CASSLEGLAGVRDTQYF. The CDR3 bases are TGTGCCAGCAGTCTCGAGGGACTAGCGGGAGTTAGAGATACGCAGTATTTT.

The chain uses TRBV3-1 and TRBJ2-1; the match to TRBD2 covers 10 bases. Germline loops: CDR1 LGHDT, CDR2 YNNKEL (reference sequence). The CDR3 has 14 residues. V shed 4 bases, J shed 9 bases, and the junction held 6 bases outside the gene matches. The CDR3 loop is CASSRLAGEGEQFF. CDR3 bases: TGTGCCAGCAGCCGGCTAGCGGGAGAGGGTGAGCAGTTCTTC.

This chain connects TRBV29-1 to TRBJ2-5; weak D call: TRBD2 (5 bases). The V gene lost 2 bases and the J gene lost 3 bases, with 7 bases spanning the gap. CDR1 SQVTM and CDR2 ANQGSEA come from the germline V gene. The length of the CDR3 is 12 residues. CDR3 coding DNA: TGCAGCGTTGAACCCGGGGAAGAGACCCAGTACTTC. As protein: CSVEPGEETQYF.

This clonotype was counted at least ten times. This chain uses TRBV29-1 with TRBJ2-2; no firm D call. Trimming stripped 7 bases from V and 4 bases from J, with 19 bases between. The CDR3 contains 15 residues. CDR1 and CDR2 (germline): SQVTM, ANQGSEA. CDR3 nucleotide sequence: TGCAGCGCCAGCCGTGGAAGCCTAACCACCGGGGAGCTGTTTTTT. It is translated as CSASRGSLTTGELFF.

The CDR3 here is CASSVGRDPNQPQHF. As DNA, the CDR3 is TGTGCCAGCAGCGTAGGCAGGGACCCTAATCAGCCCCAGCATTTT. This chain uses TRBV9 with TRBJ1-5; tentative D call: TRBD1 (5 bases). The ends were cut back, 0 bases at V and 4 bases at J, with 11 bases in the middle. The CDR3 loop spans 15 amino acids. CDR1 and CDR2 from the germline V gene are SGDLS and YYNGEE. The variable domain in full, completed from reference TRBV9 and TRBJ1-5, reads DSGVTQTPKHLITATGQRVTLRCSPRSGDLSVYWYQQSLDQGLQFLIQYYNGEERAKGNILERFSAQQFPDLHSELNLSSLELGDSALYFCASSVGRDPNQPQHFGDGTRLSIL.

This chain uses TRBV29-1 with TRBJ2-7; tentatively, D is TRBD1 (6 bases). Trimming took off 5 bases at V and 2 bases at J, with 16 bases between the two ends. The CDR3 extends over 14 amino acids. Germline V CDR1 and CDR2: SQVTM, ANQGSEA. For the CDR3, the DNA is TGCAGCGTTACAAAGGGGGACGGAACCTACGAGCAGTACTTC. Protein sequence: CSVTKGDGTYEQYF.

The rearrangement links TRBV19 to TRBJ2-1, with D tentatively TRBD2 (5 bases). V was shortened by 7 bases and J by 8 bases, with 18 bases between the two germline ends. Germline assignment: CDR1 LNHDA and CDR2 SQIVND (reference sequence). This CDR3 comprises 14 residues. CDR3 sequence: CASTPITGSHEQFF. The CDR3 coding sequence is TGTGCCAGTACCCCTATTACGGGATCTCATGAGCAGTTCTTC.

This clonotype has a handful of counts. The V gene is TRBV7-2, the J gene TRBJ2-1; 13 nucleotides line up with TRBD2. Germline V gives CDR1 SGHTA, CDR2 FQGNSA. J gave up 16 bases and V 4 bases, and 10 bases lay outside the gene matches. This CDR3 spans 14 amino acids. The CDR3: CASSSPLAGGPSFF. The CDR3 bases are TGTGCCAGCAGCTCCCCACTAGCGGGAGGGCCTTCCTTCTTC.

The genes are TRBV9 and TRBJ1-4, with 7 bases fitting TRBD1. The CDR3 consists of 14 residues. Germline lookup yields CDR1 SGDLS and CDR2 YYNGEE. Unmatched junction bases numbered 6, after V lost 4 bases and J lost 6 bases. CDR3: CASSLTGSDEKLFF. The CDR3 nucleotides are TGTGCCAGCAGCCTGACAGGGAGTGATGAAAAACTGTTTTTT.

The rearrangement links TRBV6-2 or TRBV6-3 to TRBJ1-5; D unresolved. V lost 4 bases and J lost 2, with 15 bases in between. The CDR3 runs to 16 residues. Germline loops: CDR1 MNHEY, CDR2 SVGEGT. CDR3 DNA: TGTGCCAGCAGTTCGTCGGGGTGGATTCGCAATCAGCCCCAGCATTTT. The encoded protein is CASSSSGWIRNQPQHF.

This clonotype appeared a few times. The chain combines TRBV7-9 with TRBJ1-6; D perhaps matches TRBD1 (5 bases). Germline CDR1 and CDR2: SEHNR and FQNEAQ (reference sequence). The V end lost 2 bases, the J end lost 0 bases, and 8 bases lay between the germline ends. The CDR3 sequence is 16 residues long. CDR3: CASSLSGRSYNSPLHF. The CDR3 DNA follows: TGTGCCAGCAGCTTATCAGGGCGCTCCTATAATTCACCCCTCCACTTT.

The chain recombines TRBV9 with TRBJ2-1, with 9 nucleotides matching TRBD1. In germline, CDR1 is SGDLS, CDR2 YYNGEE. The CDR3 has 15 amino acids. J was trimmed by 10 bases and V by 0 bases; bases with no gene match: 8. The CDR3 nucleotides are TGTGCCAGCAGCGTAGAATGGGACAGGGAAGGAGAGCAGTTCTTC. Translating gives CASSVEWDREGEQFF.

Many counts were recorded for this clonotype. The CDR3 DNA is TGCGCCAGCAGCTTGGTGCCAGGGGCTGGAAACACCATATATTTT. Translation gives CASSLVPGAGNTIYF. The chain uses TRBV5-1 and TRBJ1-3, with D maybe TRBD1 (6 bases). Germline V gene lookup returns CDR1 SGHRS and CDR2 YFSETQ. V lost 0 bases and J lost 2, with 9 bases in between. The CDR3 runs 15 residues.

This clonotype appeared a few times. The genes are TRBV11-2 and TRBJ2-2, with 10 bases that match TRBD2. Per germline, CDR1 SGHAT and CDR2 FQNNGV. The CDR3 runs to 17 residues. With 1 base clipped from V and 6 bases from J, the junction kept 8 bases outside the gene matches. The CDR3 DNA follows: TGTGCCAGCAGCTTAGGCTTGCTAGCGGGAGTAGCCGGGGAGCTGTTTTTT. Its translation: CASSLGLLAGVAGELFF.

This clonotype showed up just a few times. The junction shows a germline mismatch at one end, possibly a read error. The chain couples TRBV7-9 to TRBJ1-1; D call uncertain. The CDR3 runs to 8 residues. CDR1 is SEHNR, CDR2 FQNEAQ, per germline (reference sequence). The CDR3 nucleotides read TGTGCCAGCAGCCCCAGCGGCTTT. It is translated as CASSPSGF.

This clonotype was counted many times. The chain couples TRBV28 to TRBJ1-5; perhaps TRBD1 as D (6 bases). The CDR3 spans 14 residues. Germline V gives CDR1 MDHEN, CDR2 SYDVKM. V lost 3 bases and J lost 8, with 14 bases in between. CDR3 protein: CASSFLRGKEPQHF. The CDR3 region has the DNA TGTGCCAGCAGTTTTTTGAGGGGGAAGGAGCCCCAGCATTTT.

J is TRBJ2-3 and V is TRBV7-9, with 10 bases fitting TRBD2. The CDR3 runs 16 residues. Germline CDR1 is SEHNR and CDR2 is FQNEAQ (reference sequence). V was clipped by 5 bases and J by 4 bases; unmatched bases: 9. CDR3 coding DNA: TGTGCCAGCAGCCGCGGCCCCGGGACTAGCGCAGATACGCAGTATTTT. Amino acid sequence: CASSRGPGTSADTQYF.

This clonotype has a handful of counts. The genes are TRBV10-2 and TRBJ1-5; D is perhaps TRBD1 (6 bases). The CDR3 contains 15 residues. CDR1 and CDR2 (germline): WSHSY, SAAADI. Trimming stripped 1 base from V and 7 bases from J, with 14 bases between. CDR3 nucleotides: TGCGCCAGCAGTGAGTACACAGGGCGAGGCCAGCCCCAGCATTTT. Translated, it gives CASSEYTGRGQPQHF.

The sample holds a few counts of this clonotype. This chain connects TRBV6-5 to TRBJ2-3; D is uncertain. CDR1 and CDR2 (germline): MNHEY, SVGAGI. Trimming left V 2 bases short and J 5 bases short, with 11 bases between. The CDR3 has 14 amino acids. The CDR3 DNA reads as TGTGCCAGCAGTTACAGAAGGGTTGGAGATACGCAGTATTTT. The encoded protein is CASSYRRVGDTQYF.

The chain combines TRBV11-2 with TRBJ2-4; the D is unclear. Trimming removed 2 bases at V and 5 bases at J, with 7 bases between. CDR1 is SGHAT, CDR2 FQNNGV, per germline. The CDR3 runs 13 residues. The CDR3 bases are TGTGCCAGCAGCTTACCGAGCCAAAACATTCAGTACTTC. It specifies CASSLPSQNIQYF. The whole variable domain, filled in from reference TRBV11-2 and TRBJ2-4, reads EAGVAQSPRYKIIEKRQSVAFWCNPISGHATLYWYQQILGQGPKLLIQFQNNGVVDDSQLPKDRFSAERLKGVDSTLKIQPAKLEDSAVYLCASSLPSQNIQYFGAGTRLSVL.

Of note for this clonotype: This could be a read error, since a much larger clone is one nucleotide away. The CDR3 does not close with the conserved phenylalanine or tryptophan, likely indicating a read error. The chain joins TRBV11-2 to TRBJ2-3; D call uncertain. Germline-derived CDR1 and CDR2 are SGHAT and FQNNGV. CDR3 length: 15 residues. Trimming shortened V by 2 bases and J by 1 base, and 10 bases separated the two germline ends. This CDR3 reads CASSLSVQRTDTQYL. The CDR3, as DNA: TGTGCCAGCAGCTTATCCGTCCAACGCACAGATACGCAGTATCTT.

This clonotype was counted many times. This rearrangement joins TRBV6-2 or TRBV6-3 to TRBJ1-5, with D hard to call. The CDR3 contains 13 residues. In germline, CDR1 is MNHEY, CDR2 SVGEGT. V lost 10 bases and J 7 bases, leaving 17 bases between the germline ends. The CDR3 DNA reads TGTGCCACCGGGGAGGGCAGATGGCAGCCCCAGCATTTT. As protein: CATGEGRWQPQHF.